Below, 20 T cell receptor beta chains from the same sample are listed, as sequenced in a study of regulatory T cells in long-lasting Graves disease. Time point here: newly diagnosed GD, antithyroid drugs for less than 3 months. From RNA extracted from PBMCs, the TCR library was made. Arm-PCR of CDR3 regions and iRepertoire HTBI primers were the basis on which TCR beta libraries were built. Each CDR3 protein gets one entry after TCRdb re-called the multiplex PCR reads with MiXCR. The sample shows 350,000 to 450,000 distinct CDR3 sequences, roughly 15% of them seen only once. The same sample was also used in a study of T cells in Graves' hyperthyroidism and ophthalmopathy.

This material consisted of peripheral blood mononuclear cells (PBMCs), taken at new diagnosis, from a patient treated with antithyroid drugs. These receptors were obtained from a woman in her forties with Graves disease.

This clonotype was observed at least ten times. V is TRBV15 and J is TRBJ2-5, with TRBD2 matching over 7 bases. The CDR3 contains 15 residues. Germline CDR1 reads LNHNV; CDR2 reads YYDKDF (reference sequence). V lost 4 bases, J lost 2 bases, and 7 bases stayed unmatched. CDR3 loop: CATSTTLATQETQYF. DNA of the CDR3: TGTGCCACCAGCACCACACTAGCGACGCAAGAGACCCAGTACTTC. Combining the CDR3 with reference TRBV15 and TRBJ2-5 gives the whole variable domain DAMVIQNPRYQVTQFGKPVTLSCSQTLNHNVMYWYQQKSSQAPKLLFHYYDKDFNNEADTPDNFQSRRPNTSFCFLDIRSPGLGDTAMYLCATSTTLATQETQYFGPGTRLLVL.

This rearrangement joins TRBV7-3 to TRBJ2-2; 8 bases fit TRBD2. The CDR3 sequence is 18 residues long. V shed 2 bases and J 4 bases; nucleotides not matched to a gene: 12. Germline loops: CDR1 SGHTA, CDR2 FQGTGA. In DNA, the CDR3 is TGTGCCAGCAGCTTAGATACCGGGAGGGCCGGTAGCACCGGGGAGCTGTTTTTT. The encoded protein is CASSLDTGRAGSTGELFF.

This sequence joins TRBV18 and TRBJ1-1; TRBD1 agrees at 10 bases. This CDR3 region has 16 residues. J lost 3 bases, V lost 0 bases, and 4 bases had no gene match. Germline CDR1 and CDR2: KGHSH and LQKENI. The CDR3 DNA follows: TGTGCCAGCTCACCACCCGGGACAGGGGCCGACACTGAAGCTTTCTTT. It is translated as CASSPPGTGADTEAFF.

This clonotype was counted at least ten times. The genes are TRBV12-3 or TRBV12-4 and TRBJ1-1, with unresolved D. CDR3 size: 13 residues. V lost 6 bases and J 2 bases, leaving 10 bases between the germline ends. The CDR3 here is CASSLGDNTEAFF. The DNA for the CDR3 is TGTGCCAGCAGCCTTGGAGACAACACTGAAGCTTTCTTT.

This chain connects TRBV15 to TRBJ2-2, with 7 bases aligning to TRBD1. The CDR3 has 16 amino acids. J gave up 6 bases and V 1 base, and 8 bases lay outside the gene matches. The germline gives CDR1 LNHNV, CDR2 YYDKDF (reference sequence). CDR3 amino acids: CATSRVVAGGAGELFF. CDR3 DNA: TGTGCCACCAGCAGAGTCGTAGCAGGGGGTGCCGGGGAGCTGTTTTTT.

This sequence joins TRBV29-1 and TRBJ2-1, with 9 positions matching TRBD2. Germline loops: CDR1 SQVTM, CDR2 ANQGSEA. The V segment lost 5 bases and the J segment 6 bases; nucleotides outside the gene matches: 8. This CDR3 is 14 amino acids long. CDR3 loop: CSVLHGLAPNEQFF. In DNA form, the CDR3 reads TGCAGCGTTCTACACGGACTAGCGCCCAATGAGCAGTTCTTC.

Many counts were recorded for this clonotype. The J gene is TRBJ2-1, the V gene TRBV11-2; D perhaps matches TRBD1 (5 bases). Germline CDR1 and CDR2: SGHAT and FQNNGV. The CDR3 has 15 amino acids. With 1 base removed from V and 0 bases from J, the gap between germline ends came to 7 bases. The CDR3 DNA reads as TGTGCCAGCAGCTTAGTGGGGCCCTCCTACAATGAGCAGTTCTTC. It codes for CASSLVGPSYNEQFF.

V usage is TRBV7-9 and J usage is TRBJ2-1; 10 bases agree with TRBD2. CDR3 size: 15 residues. Germline assignment: CDR1 SEHNR and CDR2 FQNEAQ (reference sequence). The V segment lost 7 bases and the J segment 10 bases; nucleotides outside the gene matches: 13. The CDR3 sequence: CASTLAGDTGGEQFF. The CDR3 nucleotides are TGTGCCAGCACCCTAGCGGGAGACACCGGAGGGGAGCAGTTCTTC. Looking up the rest from reference TRBV7-9 and TRBJ2-1 gives the full variable domain: DTGVSQNPRHKITKRGQNVTFRCDPISEHNRLYWYRQTLGQGPEFLTYFQNEAQLEKSRLLSDRFSAERPKGSFSTLEIQRTEQGDSAMYLCASTLAGDTGGEQFFGPGTRLTVL.

On this clonotype itself: A much larger clone sits a single nucleotide away, making a read error possible. The gene calls are TRBV7-2 and TRBJ2-1, with a tentative D call TRBD2 (5 bases). CDR3 size: 18 residues. With 2 bases removed from V and 8 bases from J, the gap between germline ends came to 25 bases. Looked up from germline, CDR1 is SGHTA and CDR2 is FQGNSA. This chain's CDR3 is CASSLLLLGWEQYDEQFF. CDR3 nucleotide sequence: TGTGCCAGCAGCTTACTCCTCCTTGGATGGGAGCAATACGATGAGCAGTTCTTC.

The V gene is TRBV11-2, the J gene TRBJ2-1; 15 bases align to TRBD2. The V segment lost 5 bases and the J segment 0 bases; nucleotides outside the gene matches: 8. The CDR3 is 19 amino acids. Germline V gene sequence: CDR1 SGHAT, CDR2 FQNNGV. The CDR3 DNA reads as TGTGCCAGCAGCCAGACAGGGACTAGCGGGAGGCCCTCCTACAATGAGCAGTTCTTC. This encodes CASSQTGTSGRPSYNEQFF.

This clonotype was recorded at least ten times. The genes are TRBV11-2 and TRBJ2-1; TRBD2 is a possible D gene (6 bases). Trimming removed 1 base from V and 9 bases from J, with 13 bases in between. Germline loops: CDR1 SGHAT, CDR2 FQNNGV. CDR3 length equals 14 residues. The CDR3 DNA sequence: TGTGCCAGCAGCTTAGTTGGAGGGGTGGGTGAGCAGTTCTTC. Its protein is CASSLVGGVGEQFF.

This clonotype was picked up many times. The rearrangement joins TRBV7-9 to TRBJ2-7; TRBD1 matches 11 bases. CDR3 length: 15 amino acids. The V gene's germline CDR1 is SEHNR and CDR2 FQNEAQ (reference sequence). Trimming removed 5 bases from V and 3 bases from J; junction bases left unmatched: 6. CDR3 nucleotide sequence: TGTGCCAGCAGCCCCGGGACAGGGGGTGACTACGAGCAGTACTTC. It specifies CASSPGTGGDYEQYF.

The sample holds many counts of this clonotype. V and J are TRBV6-5 and TRBJ2-5, with TRBD2 matching over 8 bases. Trimming cost V 4 bases and J 4 bases; bases outside gene matches: 8. Germline loops: CDR1 MNHEY, CDR2 SVGAGI. The CDR3 runs to 15 residues. CDR3 sequence reads: CASSSRREVVETQYF. Written as DNA, the CDR3 is TGTGCCAGCAGTTCGCGGCGGGAGGTCGTAGAGACCCAGTACTTC.

This clonotype appeared many times. The rearrangement uses TRBV27 and TRBJ2-7; the D gene is possibly TRBD2 (7 bases). Germline V gene lookup returns CDR1 MNHEY and CDR2 SMNVEV (reference sequence). V lost 4 bases to trimming and J lost 2 bases, with 12 bases between them. CDR3 size: 14 residues. CDR3: CASSWRGGTYEQYF. DNA for the CDR3: TGTGCCAGCAGTTGGAGGGGGGGGACCTACGAGCAGTACTTC.

The sample holds many counts of this clonotype. J is TRBJ2-7 and V is TRBV11-3, with D perhaps TRBD1 or TRBD2 (6 bases each). Trimming pared 5 bases from V and 6 bases from J, leaving 14 bases between. Looked up from germline, CDR1 is SGHNT and CDR2 is YENEEA. The CDR3 is made up of 13 amino acids. The CDR3 nucleotides read TGTGCCAGCAGCGGAGGGGGAAAAGGCGAGCAGTACTTC. This codes for CASSGGGKGEQYF.

At least ten counts were recorded for this clonotype. The chain recombines TRBV9 with TRBJ2-3; 7 bases fit TRBD1. With V trimmed by 3 bases and J by 0 bases, 7 bases remained unmatched. The germline gives CDR1 SGDLS, CDR2 YYNGEE. The CDR3 extends over 16 amino acids. CDR3 coding DNA: TGTGCCAGCAGCGGACGGGGACAGATTAGCACAGATACGCAGTATTTT. Protein: CASSGRGQISTDTQYF.

This clonotype appeared many times. The V gene is TRBV2, the J gene TRBJ1-1; maybe TRBD1 (5 bases). V was cut by 8 bases and J by 7 bases, with 11 bases left in between. The V gene's germline CDR1 is SNHLY and CDR2 FYNNEI. This CDR3 region has 11 residues. Here the CDR3 reads CASWGRSEAFF. For the CDR3, the DNA is TGTGCCAGCTGGGGACGCAGTGAAGCTTTCTTT.

The sample holds many counts of this clonotype. The chain has TRBV9 and TRBJ2-2, with D unresolved. This CDR3 region has 13 residues. Germline CDR1 SGDLS, CDR2 YYNGEE. Trimming cost V 0 bases and J 3 bases, with 3 bases left between them. CDR3 region: CASSVVDTGELFF. The CDR3 bases are TGTGCCAGCAGCGTAGTAGACACCGGGGAGCTGTTTTTT.

The table lists this clonotype with many counts. The chain is built from TRBV3-1 and TRBJ2-2; D is possibly TRBD2 (5 bases). Deletions cut 0 bases from V and 11 bases from J, with 13 bases between. Germline assignment: CDR1 LGHDT and CDR2 YNNKEL (reference sequence). The CDR3 is 14 residues long. This chain's CDR3 is CASSQDSGGTELFF. CDR3 bases: TGTGCCAGCAGCCAAGATAGTGGAGGTACAGAGCTGTTTTTT. The whole variable domain, filled in from reference TRBV3-1 and TRBJ2-2, reads DTAVSQTPKYLVTQMGNDKSIKCEQNLGHDTMYWYKQDSKKFLKIMFSYNNKELIINETVPNRFSPKSPDKAHLNLHINSLELGDSAVYFCASSQDSGGTELFFGEGSRLTVL.

This clonotype was counted between two and nine times. The germline gene is not matched at one end of the junction; a read error may be the cause. The genes are TRBV29-1 and TRBJ1-2; unclear D gene. Germline values: CDR1 SQVTM, CDR2 ANQGSEA. The CDR3 covers 11 residues. The CDR3 reads CSGETGYGYTF. The DNA of the CDR3 is TGCAGCGGTGAAACGGGATATGGCTACACCTTC.